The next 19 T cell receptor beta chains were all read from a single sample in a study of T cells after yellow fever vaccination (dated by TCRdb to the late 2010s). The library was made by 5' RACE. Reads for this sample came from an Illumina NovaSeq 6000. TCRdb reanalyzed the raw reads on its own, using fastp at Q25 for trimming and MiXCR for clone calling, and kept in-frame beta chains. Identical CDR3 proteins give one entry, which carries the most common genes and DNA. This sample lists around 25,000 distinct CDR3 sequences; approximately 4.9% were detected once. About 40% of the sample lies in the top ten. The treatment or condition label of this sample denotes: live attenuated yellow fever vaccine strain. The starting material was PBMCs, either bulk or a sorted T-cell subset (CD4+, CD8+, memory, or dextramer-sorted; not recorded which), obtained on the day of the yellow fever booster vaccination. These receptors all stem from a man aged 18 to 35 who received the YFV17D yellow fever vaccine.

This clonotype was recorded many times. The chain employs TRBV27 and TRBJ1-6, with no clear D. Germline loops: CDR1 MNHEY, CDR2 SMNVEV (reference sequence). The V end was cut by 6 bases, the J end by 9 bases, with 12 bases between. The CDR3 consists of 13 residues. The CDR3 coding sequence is TGTGCCAGCAGATCGAATGAGGGTTCACCCCTCCACTTT. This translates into CASRSNEGSPLHF.

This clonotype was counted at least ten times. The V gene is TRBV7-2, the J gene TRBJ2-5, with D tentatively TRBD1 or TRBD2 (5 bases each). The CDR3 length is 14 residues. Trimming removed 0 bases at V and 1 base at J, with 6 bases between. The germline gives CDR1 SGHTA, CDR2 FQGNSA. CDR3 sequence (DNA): TGTGCCAGCAGCTTAGCTGGGACCCAAGAGACCCAGTACTTC. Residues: CASSLAGTQETQYF.

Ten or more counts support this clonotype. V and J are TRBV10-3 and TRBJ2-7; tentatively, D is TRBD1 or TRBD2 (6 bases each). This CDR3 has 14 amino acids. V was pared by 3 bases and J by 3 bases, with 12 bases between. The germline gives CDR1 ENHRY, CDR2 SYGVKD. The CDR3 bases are TGTGCCATCAGTGAAGGCGGGGACATCTACGAGCAGTACGTC. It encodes CAISEGGDIYEQYV.

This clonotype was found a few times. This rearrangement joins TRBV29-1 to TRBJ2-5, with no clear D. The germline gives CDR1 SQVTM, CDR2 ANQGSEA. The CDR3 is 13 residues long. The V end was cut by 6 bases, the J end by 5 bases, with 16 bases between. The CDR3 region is CSVQGAPMETQYF. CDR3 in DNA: TGCAGCGTCCAAGGAGCCCCAATGGAGACCCAGTACTTC.

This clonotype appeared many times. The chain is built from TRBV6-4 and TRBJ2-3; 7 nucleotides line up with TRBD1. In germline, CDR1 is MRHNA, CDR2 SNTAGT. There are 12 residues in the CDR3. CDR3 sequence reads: CVPRGPTDTQYF. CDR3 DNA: TGTGTTCCGAGGGGGCCCACAGATACGCAGTATTTT.

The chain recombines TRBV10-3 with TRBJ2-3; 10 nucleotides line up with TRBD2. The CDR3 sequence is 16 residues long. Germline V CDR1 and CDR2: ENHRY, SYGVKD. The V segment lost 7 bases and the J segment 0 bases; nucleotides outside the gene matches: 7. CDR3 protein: CAIKASGGWSTDTQYF. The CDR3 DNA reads TGTGCCATCAAGGCTAGCGGGGGATGGAGCACAGATACGCAGTATTTT.

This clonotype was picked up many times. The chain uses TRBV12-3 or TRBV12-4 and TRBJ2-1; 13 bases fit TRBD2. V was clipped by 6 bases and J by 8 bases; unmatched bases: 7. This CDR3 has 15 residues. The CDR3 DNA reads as TGTGCCAGCAGCTTAACGGGACTAGCGGGGTATGAGCAGTTCTTC. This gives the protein CASSLTGLAGYEQFF.

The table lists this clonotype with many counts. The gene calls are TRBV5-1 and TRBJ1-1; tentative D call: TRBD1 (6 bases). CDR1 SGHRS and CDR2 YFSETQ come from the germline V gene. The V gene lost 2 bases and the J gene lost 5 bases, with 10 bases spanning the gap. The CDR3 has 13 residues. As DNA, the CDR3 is TGCGCCAGCAGCTTCAGGGGTGGGACTGAAGCTTTCTTT. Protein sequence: CASSFRGGTEAFF.

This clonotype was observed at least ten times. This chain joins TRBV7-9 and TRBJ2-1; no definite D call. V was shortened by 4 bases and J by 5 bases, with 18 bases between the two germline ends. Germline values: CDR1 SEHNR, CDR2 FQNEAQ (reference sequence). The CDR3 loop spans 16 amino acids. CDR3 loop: CASSSPGWKGHNEQFF. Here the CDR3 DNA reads TGTGCCAGCAGCTCCCCCGGGTGGAAGGGCCACAATGAGCAGTTCTTC.

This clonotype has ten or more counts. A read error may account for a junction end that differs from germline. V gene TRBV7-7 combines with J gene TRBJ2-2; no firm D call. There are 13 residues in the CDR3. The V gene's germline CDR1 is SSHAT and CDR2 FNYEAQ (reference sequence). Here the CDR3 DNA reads TGTGCTAGCAGCGCCTCGTGGACCGGGGAGCTGTTTTTT. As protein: CASSASWTGELFF.

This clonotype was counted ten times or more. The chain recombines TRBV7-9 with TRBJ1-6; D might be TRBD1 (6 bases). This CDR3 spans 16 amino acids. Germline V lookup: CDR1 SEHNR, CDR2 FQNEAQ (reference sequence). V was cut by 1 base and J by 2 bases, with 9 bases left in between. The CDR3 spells CASSLEEGAYNSPLHF. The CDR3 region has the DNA TGTGCCAGCAGCTTAGAGGAGGGGGCCTATAATTCACCCCTCCACTTT.

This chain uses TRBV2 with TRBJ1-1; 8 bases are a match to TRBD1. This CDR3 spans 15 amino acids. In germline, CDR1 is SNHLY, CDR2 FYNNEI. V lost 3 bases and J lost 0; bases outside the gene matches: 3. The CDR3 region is CASSDRTGLNTEAFF. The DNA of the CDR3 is TGTGCCAGCAGTGACCGGACAGGGCTGAACACTGAAGCTTTCTTT.

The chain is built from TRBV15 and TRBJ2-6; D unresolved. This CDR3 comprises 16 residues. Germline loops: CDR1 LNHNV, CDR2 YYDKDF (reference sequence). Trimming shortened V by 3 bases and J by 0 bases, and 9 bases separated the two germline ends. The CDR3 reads CATSRGRYSGANVLTF. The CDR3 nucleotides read TGTGCCACCAGCAGGGGCAGATACTCTGGGGCCAACGTCCTGACTTTC.

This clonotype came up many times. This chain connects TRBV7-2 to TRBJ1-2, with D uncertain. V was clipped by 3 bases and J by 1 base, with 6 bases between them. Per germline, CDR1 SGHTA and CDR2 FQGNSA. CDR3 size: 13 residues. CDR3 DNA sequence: TGTGCCAGCAGCTTTTACATTAACTATGGCTACACCTTC. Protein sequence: CASSFYINYGYTF. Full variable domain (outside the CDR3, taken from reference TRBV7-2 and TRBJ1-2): GAGVSQSPSNKVTEKGKDVELRCDPISGHTALYWYRQSLGQGLEFLIYFQGNSAPDKSGLPSDRFSAERTGGSVSTLTIQRTQQEDSAVYLCASSFYINYGYTFGSGTRLTVV.

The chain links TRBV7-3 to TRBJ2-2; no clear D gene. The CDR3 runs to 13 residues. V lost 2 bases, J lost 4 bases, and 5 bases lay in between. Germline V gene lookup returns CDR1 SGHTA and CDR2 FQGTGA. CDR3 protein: CASSLSGTGELFF. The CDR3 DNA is TGTGCCAGCAGCTTATCCGGCACCGGGGAGCTGTTTTTT.

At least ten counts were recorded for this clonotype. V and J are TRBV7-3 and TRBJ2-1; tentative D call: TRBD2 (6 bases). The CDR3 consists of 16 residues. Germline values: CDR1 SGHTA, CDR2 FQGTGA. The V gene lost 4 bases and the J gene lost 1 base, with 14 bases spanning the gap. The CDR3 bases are TGTGCCAGCAGCTCCCGTAGTAGCGGATCCTACAATGAGCAGTTCTTC. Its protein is CASSSRSSGSYNEQFF.

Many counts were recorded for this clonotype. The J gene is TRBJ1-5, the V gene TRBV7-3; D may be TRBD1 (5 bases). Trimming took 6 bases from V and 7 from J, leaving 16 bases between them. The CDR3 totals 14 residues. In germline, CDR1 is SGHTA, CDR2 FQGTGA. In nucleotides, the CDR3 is TGTGCCAGCAGACCAACAGGCCGAGGGCAGCCCCAGCATTTT. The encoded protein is CASRPTGRGQPQHF.

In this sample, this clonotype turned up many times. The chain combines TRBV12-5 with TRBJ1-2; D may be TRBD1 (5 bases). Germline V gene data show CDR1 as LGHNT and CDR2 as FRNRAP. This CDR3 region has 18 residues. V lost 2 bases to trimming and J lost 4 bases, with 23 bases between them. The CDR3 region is CASGLTGDGDGDRYGYTF. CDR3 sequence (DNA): TGTGCTAGTGGTTTGACGGGTGATGGGGACGGTGATCGCTATGGCTACACCTTC.

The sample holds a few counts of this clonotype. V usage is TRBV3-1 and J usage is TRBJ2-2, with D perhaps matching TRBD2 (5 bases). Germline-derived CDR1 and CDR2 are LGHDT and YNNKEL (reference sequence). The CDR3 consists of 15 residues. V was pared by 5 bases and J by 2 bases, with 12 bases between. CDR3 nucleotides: TGTGCCAGCAGCGACAACGGGGTAAACACCGGGGAGCTGTTTTTT. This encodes CASSDNGVNTGELFF.